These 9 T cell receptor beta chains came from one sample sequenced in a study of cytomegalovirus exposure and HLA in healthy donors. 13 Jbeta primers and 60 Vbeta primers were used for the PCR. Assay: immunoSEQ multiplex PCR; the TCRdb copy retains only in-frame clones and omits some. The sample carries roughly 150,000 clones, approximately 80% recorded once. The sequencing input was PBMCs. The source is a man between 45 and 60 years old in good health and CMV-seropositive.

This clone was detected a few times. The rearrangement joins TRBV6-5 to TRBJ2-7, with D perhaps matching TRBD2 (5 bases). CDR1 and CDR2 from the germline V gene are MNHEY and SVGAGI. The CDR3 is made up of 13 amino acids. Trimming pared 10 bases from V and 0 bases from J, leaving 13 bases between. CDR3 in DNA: TGTGCCACCTCCGGGATTAGCTCCTACGAGCAGTACTTC. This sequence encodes CATSGISSYEQYF.

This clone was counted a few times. The CDR3 nucleotides read TGTGCCAGCAGCTCTCCATCCTCGGGTCCTAACTATGGCTACACCTTC. Translated: CASSSPSSGPNYGYTF. The gene calls are TRBV7-9 and TRBJ1-2; D is undetermined. Trimming removed 4 bases at V and 0 bases at J, with 15 bases between. Germline values: CDR1 SEHNR, CDR2 FQNEAQ (reference sequence). The CDR3 extends over 16 amino acids. Filled out from reference TRBV7-9 and TRBJ1-2, the complete variable domain reads DTGVSQNPRHKITKRGQNVTFRCDPISEHNRLYWYRQTLGQGPEFLTYFQNEAQLEKSRLLSDRFSAERPKGSFSTLEIQRTEQGDSAMYLCASSSPSSGPNYGYTFGSGTRLTVV.

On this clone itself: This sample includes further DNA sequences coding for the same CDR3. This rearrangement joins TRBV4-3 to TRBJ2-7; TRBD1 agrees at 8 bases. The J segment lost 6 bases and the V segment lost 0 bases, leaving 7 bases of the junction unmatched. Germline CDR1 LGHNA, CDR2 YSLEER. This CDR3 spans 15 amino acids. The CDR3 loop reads CASSQDWTGSAEQYF. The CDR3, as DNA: TGCGCCAGCAGCCAAGATTGGACAGGGTCCGCCGAGCAGTACTTC.

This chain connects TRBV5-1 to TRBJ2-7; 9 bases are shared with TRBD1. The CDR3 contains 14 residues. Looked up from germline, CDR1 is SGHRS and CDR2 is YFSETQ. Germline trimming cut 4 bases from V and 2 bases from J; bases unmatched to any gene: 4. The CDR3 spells CASSAGQGTYEQYF. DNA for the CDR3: TGCGCCAGCAGCGCGGGACAGGGCACCTACGAGCAGTACTTC. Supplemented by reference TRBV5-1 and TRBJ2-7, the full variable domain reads KAGVTQTPRYLIKTRGQQVTLSCSPISGHRSVSWYQQTPGQGLQFLFEYFSETQRNKGNFPGRFSGRQFSNSRSEMNVSTLELGDSALYLCASSAGQGTYEQYFGPGTRLTVT.

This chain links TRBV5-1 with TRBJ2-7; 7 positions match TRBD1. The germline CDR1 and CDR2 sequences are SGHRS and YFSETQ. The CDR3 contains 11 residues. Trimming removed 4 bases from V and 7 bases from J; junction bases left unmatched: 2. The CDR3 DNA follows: TGCGCCAGCAGCAGGGACAGAGAGCAGTACTTC. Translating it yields CASSRDREQYF.

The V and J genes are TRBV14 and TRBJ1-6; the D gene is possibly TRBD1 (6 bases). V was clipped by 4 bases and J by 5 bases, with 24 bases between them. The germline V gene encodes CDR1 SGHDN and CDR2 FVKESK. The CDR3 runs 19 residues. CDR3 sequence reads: CASSPEPNIRGSDNSPLHF. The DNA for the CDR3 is TGTGCCAGCAGCCCGGAACCTAACATCAGGGGATCGGATAATTCACCCCTCCACTTT.

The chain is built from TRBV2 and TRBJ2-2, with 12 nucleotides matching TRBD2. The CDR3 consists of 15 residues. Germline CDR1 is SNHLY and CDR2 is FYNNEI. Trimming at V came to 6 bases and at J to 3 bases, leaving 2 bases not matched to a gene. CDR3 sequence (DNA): TGTGCCAGCAGCTCTAGCGGGGGGGACACCGGGGAGCTGTTTTTT. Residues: CASSSSGGDTGELFF.

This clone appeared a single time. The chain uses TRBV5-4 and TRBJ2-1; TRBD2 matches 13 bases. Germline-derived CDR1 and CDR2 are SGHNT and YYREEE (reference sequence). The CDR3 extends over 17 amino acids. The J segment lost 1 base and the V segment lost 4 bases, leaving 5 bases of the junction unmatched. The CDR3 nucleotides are TGTGCCAGCAGCACCTGGACTAGCGGGGGTTCCTACAATGAGCAGTTCTTC. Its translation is CASSTWTSGGSYNEQFF.

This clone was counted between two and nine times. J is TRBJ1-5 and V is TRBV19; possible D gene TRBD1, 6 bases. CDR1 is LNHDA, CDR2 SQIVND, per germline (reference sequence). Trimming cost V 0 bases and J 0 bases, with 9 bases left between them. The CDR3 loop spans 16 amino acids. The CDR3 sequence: CASSIDPTGSNQPQHF. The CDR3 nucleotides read TGTGCCAGTAGTATAGACCCGACAGGTAGCAATCAGCCCCAGCATTTT.